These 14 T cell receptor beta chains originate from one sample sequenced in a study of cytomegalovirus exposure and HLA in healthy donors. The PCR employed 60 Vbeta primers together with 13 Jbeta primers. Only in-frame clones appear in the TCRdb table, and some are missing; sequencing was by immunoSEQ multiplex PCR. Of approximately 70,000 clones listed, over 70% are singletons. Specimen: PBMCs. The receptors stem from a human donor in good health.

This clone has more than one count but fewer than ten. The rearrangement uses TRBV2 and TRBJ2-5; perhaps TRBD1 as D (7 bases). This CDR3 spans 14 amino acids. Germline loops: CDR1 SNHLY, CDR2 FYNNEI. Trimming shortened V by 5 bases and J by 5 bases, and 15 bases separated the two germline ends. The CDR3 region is CASSFGQEGETQYF. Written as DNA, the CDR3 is TGTGCCAGCAGTTTCGGACAGGAGGGGGAGACCCAGTACTTC.

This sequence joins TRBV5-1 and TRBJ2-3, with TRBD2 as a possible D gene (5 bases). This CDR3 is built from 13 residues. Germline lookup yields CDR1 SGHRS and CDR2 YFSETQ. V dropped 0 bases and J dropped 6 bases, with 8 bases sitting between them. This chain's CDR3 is CASSLAGVDTQYF. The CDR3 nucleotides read TGCGCCAGCAGCTTGGCCGGGGTGGATACGCAGTATTTT.

CDR3: CASSGLAGAHEQYF. CDR3 nucleotide sequence: TGCGCCAGCAGCGGACTAGCGGGAGCCCACGAGCAGTACTTC. This sequence joins TRBV4-1 and TRBJ2-7; 13 bases agree with TRBD2. Trimming at V came to 5 bases and at J to 5 bases, leaving 3 bases not matched to a gene. The CDR3 runs 14 residues. Germline lookup yields CDR1 MGHRA and CDR2 YSYEKL.

CDR3 sequence reads: CASSVGGSSYNEQFF. Here the CDR3 DNA reads TGTGCCAGCAGCGTAGGGGGAAGCTCCTACAATGAGCAGTTCTTC. The V gene is TRBV5-6, the J gene TRBJ2-1, with D maybe TRBD1 (6 bases). V dropped 4 bases and J dropped 0 bases, with 11 bases sitting between them. There are 15 residues in the CDR3. Germline assignment: CDR1 SGHDT and CDR2 YYEEEE. Full variable domain (remainder filled in from reference TRBV5-6 and TRBJ2-1): DAGVTQSPTHLIKTRGQQVTLRCSPKSGHDTVSWYQQALGQGPQFIFQYYEEEERQRGNFPDRFSGHQFPNYSSELNVNALLLGDSALYLCASSVGGSSYNEQFFGPGTRLTVL.

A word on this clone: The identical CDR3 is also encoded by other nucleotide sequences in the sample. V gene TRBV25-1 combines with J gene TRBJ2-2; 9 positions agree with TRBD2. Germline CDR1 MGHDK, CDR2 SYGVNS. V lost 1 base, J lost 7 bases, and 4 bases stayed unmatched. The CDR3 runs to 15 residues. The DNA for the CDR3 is TGTGCCAGCAGTGAATCTAGCGGGAATTACGGGGAGCTGTTTTTT. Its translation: CASSESSGNYGELFF.

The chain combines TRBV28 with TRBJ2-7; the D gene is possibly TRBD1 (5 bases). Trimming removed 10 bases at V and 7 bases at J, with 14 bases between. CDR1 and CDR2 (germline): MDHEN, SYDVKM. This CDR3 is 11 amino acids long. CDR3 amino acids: CATSLAGEQYF. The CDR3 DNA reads TGTGCCACTTCCCTTGCAGGGGAGCAGTACTTC. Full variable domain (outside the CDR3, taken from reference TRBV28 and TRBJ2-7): DVKVTQSSRYLVKRTGEKVFLECVQDMDHENMFWYRQDPGLGLRLIYFSYDVKMKEKGDIPEGYSVSREKKERFSLILESASTNQTSMYLCATSLAGEQYFGPGTRLTVT.

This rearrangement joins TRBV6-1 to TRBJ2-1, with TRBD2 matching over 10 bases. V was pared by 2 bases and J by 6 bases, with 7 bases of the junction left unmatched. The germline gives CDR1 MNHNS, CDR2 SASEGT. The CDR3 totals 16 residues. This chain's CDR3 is CASSEPASGRFNEQFF. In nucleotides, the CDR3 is TGTGCCAGCAGTGAACCGGCTAGCGGGAGATTCAATGAGCAGTTCTTC.

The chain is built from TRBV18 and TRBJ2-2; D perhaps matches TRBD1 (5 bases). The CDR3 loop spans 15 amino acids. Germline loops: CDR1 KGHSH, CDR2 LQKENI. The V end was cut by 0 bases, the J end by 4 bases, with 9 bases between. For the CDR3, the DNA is TGTGCCAGCTCACCACCAAGGGGCCTCACCGGGGAGCTGTTTTTT. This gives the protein CASSPPRGLTGELFF. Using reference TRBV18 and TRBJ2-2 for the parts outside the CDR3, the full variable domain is NAGVMQNPRHLVRRRGQEARLRCSPMKGHSHVYWYRQLPEEGLKFMVYLQKENIIDESGMPKERFSAEFPKEGPSILRIQQVVRGDSAAYFCASSPPRGLTGELFFGEGSRLTVL.

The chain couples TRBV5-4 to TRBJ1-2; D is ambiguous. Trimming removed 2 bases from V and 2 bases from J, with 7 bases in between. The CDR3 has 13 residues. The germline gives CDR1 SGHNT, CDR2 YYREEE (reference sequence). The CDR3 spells CASSFEQNYGYTF. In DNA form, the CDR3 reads TGTGCCAGCAGCTTTGAACAAAACTATGGCTACACCTTC.

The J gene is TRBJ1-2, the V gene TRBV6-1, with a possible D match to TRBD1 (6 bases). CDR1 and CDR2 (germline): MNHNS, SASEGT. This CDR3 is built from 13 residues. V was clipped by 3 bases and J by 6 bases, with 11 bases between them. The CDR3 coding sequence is TGTGCCAGCAGTGAGAACAGGGTAAATGGCTACACCTTC. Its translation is CASSENRVNGYTF.

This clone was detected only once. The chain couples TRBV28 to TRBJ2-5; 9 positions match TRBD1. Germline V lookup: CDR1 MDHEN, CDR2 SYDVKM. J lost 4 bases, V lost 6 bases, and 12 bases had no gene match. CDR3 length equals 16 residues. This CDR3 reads CASSPYTGGGGETQYF. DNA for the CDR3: TGTGCCAGCAGCCCCTATACAGGGGGCGGGGGAGAGACCCAGTACTTC. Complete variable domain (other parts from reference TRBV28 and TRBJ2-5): DVKVTQSSRYLVKRTGEKVFLECVQDMDHENMFWYRQDPGLGLRLIYFSYDVKMKEKGDIPEGYSVSREKKERFSLILESASTNQTSMYLCASSPYTGGGGETQYFGPGTRLLVL.

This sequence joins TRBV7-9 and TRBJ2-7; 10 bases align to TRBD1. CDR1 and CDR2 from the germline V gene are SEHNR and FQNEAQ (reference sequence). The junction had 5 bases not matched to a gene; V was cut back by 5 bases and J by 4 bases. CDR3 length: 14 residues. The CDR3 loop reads CASSVGGQGYEQYF. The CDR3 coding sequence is TGTGCCAGCAGCGTAGGGGGACAGGGGTACGAGCAGTACTTC.

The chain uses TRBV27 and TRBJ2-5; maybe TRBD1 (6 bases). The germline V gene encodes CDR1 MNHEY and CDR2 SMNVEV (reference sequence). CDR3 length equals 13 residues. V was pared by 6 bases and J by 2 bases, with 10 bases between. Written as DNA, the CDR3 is TGTGCCAGCAGCCGACAGGCTCAAGAGACCCAGTACTTC. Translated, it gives CASSRQAQETQYF.

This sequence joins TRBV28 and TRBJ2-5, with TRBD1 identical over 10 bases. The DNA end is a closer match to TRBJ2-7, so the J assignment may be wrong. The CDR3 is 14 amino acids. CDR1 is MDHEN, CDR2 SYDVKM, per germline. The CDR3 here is CASSTGTGVTEQYF. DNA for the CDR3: TGTGCCAGCAGCACCGGGACAGGGGTCACCGAGCAGTACTTC.